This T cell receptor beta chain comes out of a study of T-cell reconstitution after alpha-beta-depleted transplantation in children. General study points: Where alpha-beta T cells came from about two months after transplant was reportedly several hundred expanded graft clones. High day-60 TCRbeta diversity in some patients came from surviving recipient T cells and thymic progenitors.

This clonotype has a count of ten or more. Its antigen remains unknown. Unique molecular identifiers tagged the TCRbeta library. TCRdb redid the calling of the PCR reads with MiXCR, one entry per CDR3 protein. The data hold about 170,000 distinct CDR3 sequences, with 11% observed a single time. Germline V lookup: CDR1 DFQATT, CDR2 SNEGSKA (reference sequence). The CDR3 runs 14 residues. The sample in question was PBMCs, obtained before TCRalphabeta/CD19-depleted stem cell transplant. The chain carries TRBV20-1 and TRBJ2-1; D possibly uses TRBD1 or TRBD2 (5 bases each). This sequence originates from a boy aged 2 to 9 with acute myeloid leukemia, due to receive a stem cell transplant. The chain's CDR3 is CRGTVGRTDNEQFF. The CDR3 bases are TGCAGGGGGACCGTCGGACGGACGGACAATGAGCAGTTCTTC.